The 22 T cell receptor beta chains listed next were all sequenced from one sample in a study of prognosis after radiotherapy for stage I lung cancer. The TCR beta CDR3 region was amplified from genomic DNA, with two rounds of multiplex PCR being used for the amplification. Round one of PCR was performed, and it used primers specific to each TRBV and TRBJ gene. TCRdb called the multiplex PCR reads again in MiXCR, with one record for every CDR3 protein. Of some 15,000 distinct CDR3 sequences in the sample, about 15% were seen once. The specimen comprised PBMCs, sampled before or after stereotactic body radiation therapy (not recorded which). The origin of the receptors is a donor over 45 with non-small cell lung cancer.

This clonotype came up many times. This rearrangement joins TRBV14 to TRBJ2-7, with a tentative D call TRBD1 (5 bases). The germline V and J ends were trimmed by 6 bases and 7 bases, with 16 bases remaining between them. The CDR3 consists of 13 residues. Germline-derived CDR1 and CDR2 are SGHDN and FVKESK. CDR3 sequence: CASSRQSVGEQYF. CDR3 sequence (DNA): TGTGCCAGCAGTCGACAGTCCGTTGGGGAGCAGTACTTC.

This clonotype was seen ten or more times. The chain uses TRBV12-5 and TRBJ2-5; tentative D call: TRBD1 (6 bases). Germline values: CDR1 LGHNT, CDR2 FRNRAP. Trimming pared 4 bases from V and 0 bases from J, leaving 15 bases between. CDR3 length: 16 amino acids. The CDR3 DNA follows: TGTGCTAGTGGTTCCCGACAGGCAGGGTACCAAGAGACCCAGTACTTC. Amino acid sequence: CASGSRQAGYQETQYF.

This clonotype was seen at least ten times. This sequence joins TRBV7-8 and TRBJ2-5; unclear D gene. The germline CDR1 and CDR2 sequences are SGHVS and FQNEAQ. The CDR3 totals 12 residues. Trimming pared 2 bases from V and 10 bases from J, leaving 11 bases between. In DNA form, the CDR3 reads TGTGCCAGCAGCTTATACGGGCTCGACCAGTACTTC. Protein: CASSLYGLDQYF.

This clonotype was seen many times. The rearrangement uses TRBV4-1 and TRBJ2-6; 7 bases map to TRBD1. Germline V gives CDR1 MGHRA, CDR2 YSYEKL. V shed 2 bases, J shed 0 bases, and the junction held 4 bases outside the gene matches. CDR3 size: 17 residues. CDR3 nucleotides: TGCGCCAGCAGCCAAAGGGACAGTAGCTCTGGGGCCAACGTCCTGACTTTC. Translation gives CASSQRDSSSGANVLTF.

The rearrangement joins TRBV7-6 to TRBJ2-5; 15 positions agree with TRBD2. CDR1 is SGHVS and CDR2 is FNYEAQ in the germline V gene. The CDR3 contains 16 residues. With V trimmed by 8 bases and J by 5 bases, 9 bases remained unmatched. The CDR3 nucleotides are TGTGCCAGCTTCCTCGGGACTAGCGGGGGGTGGGAGACCCAGTACTTC. As protein: CASFLGTSGGWETQYF.

By its share, this clonotype is medium-sized. The CDR3 DNA follows: TGTGCCAGCAGCCAAGTCTCCGGGGGCGGTTCACCCCTCCACTTT. Translating gives CASSQVSGGGSPLHF. This chain joins TRBV4-2 and TRBJ1-6; possible D gene TRBD1, 6 bases. Germline V gene lookup returns CDR1 LGHNA and CDR2 YNFKEQ. This CDR3 has 15 amino acids. V gave up 1 base and J gave up 9 bases, with 13 bases separating them.

This clonotype was seen ten or more times. The chain links TRBV7-9 to TRBJ2-7; TRBD2 aligns across 13 bases. Germline V lookup: CDR1 SEHNR, CDR2 FQNEAQ (reference sequence). CDR3 size: 18 residues. Trimming at V came to 5 bases and at J to 0 bases, leaving 10 bases not matched to a gene. The CDR3 DNA follows: TGTGCCAGCAGCCCCGGGACTAGCGGGACCCGGAGCTCCTACGAGCAGTACTTC. The encoded protein is CASSPGTSGTRSSYEQYF.

This clonotype has at least ten counts. This chain links TRBV4-2 with TRBJ2-5, with 12 bases fitting TRBD2. This CDR3 has 16 residues. V dropped 4 bases and J dropped 1; count of bases not matched to a gene: 4. The V gene's germline CDR1 is LGHNA and CDR2 YNFKEQ. CDR3 sequence reads: CASSPWTSGVQETQYF. The CDR3 coding sequence is TGTGCCAGCAGCCCGTGGACTAGCGGGGTCCAAGAGACCCAGTACTTC.

This clonotype was detected many times. The chain joins TRBV18 to TRBJ1-6; tentative D call: TRBD1 (5 bases). The CDR3 runs to 17 residues. Germline-derived CDR1 and CDR2 are KGHSH and LQKENI. The germline V and J ends were trimmed by 1 base and 9 bases, with 19 bases remaining between them. This chain's CDR3 is CASSPRARDGGRSPLHF. DNA of the CDR3: TGTGCCAGCTCACCACGGGCTAGGGACGGGGGACGTTCACCCCTCCACTTT. Variable domain in full (rest from reference TRBV18 and TRBJ1-6): NAGVMQNPRHLVRRRGQEARLRCSPMKGHSHVYWYRQLPEEGLKFMVYLQKENIIDESGMPKERFSAEFPKEGPSILRIQQVVRGDSAAYFCASSPRARDGGRSPLHFGNGTRLTVT.

At least ten counts were recorded for this clonotype. In nucleotides, the CDR3 is TGTGCCAGTAGTATAGCTTCGAGAACCCAACCAAAAGAGACCCAGTACTTC. This encodes CASSIASRTQPKETQYF. This chain connects TRBV19 to TRBJ2-5, with D hard to call. The V gene's germline CDR1 is LNHDA and CDR2 SQIVND (reference sequence). This CDR3 contains 17 residues. Between the trimmed V and J ends, which lost 1 base and 3 bases, there was a span of 18 bases.

At least ten counts were recorded for this clonotype. The V call is TRBV7-7, the J call TRBJ2-3; no reliable D call. The V gene lost 0 bases and the J gene lost 0 bases, with 4 bases spanning the gap. This CDR3 region has 14 residues. CDR1 is SSHAT, CDR2 FNYEAQ, per germline (reference sequence). The CDR3 DNA reads TGTGCCAGCAGCTTAGCAGGGAGCACAGATACGCAGTATTTT. Protein sequence: CASSLAGSTDTQYF.

This clonotype appeared once. At one of its ends the junction is not consistent with the germline gene, which may arise from a read error. The CDR3 DNA reads TGTGCCTGCAGCTTACAAACGACAGCCACCTATGAGCAGTACTTC. Amino acid sequence: CACSLQTTATYEQYF. This chain connects TRBV7-2 to TRBJ2-7; tentative D call: TRBD1 (5 bases). The CDR3 extends over 15 amino acids. Germline V gene sequence: CDR1 SGHTA, CDR2 FQGNSA.

This clonotype was picked up many times. J is TRBJ2-2 and V is TRBV7-3; a possible D gene is TRBD1 (5 bases). The CDR3 is 14 amino acids. Per germline, CDR1 SGHTA and CDR2 FQGTGA. With 5 bases removed from V and 2 bases from J, the gap between germline ends came to 9 bases. This chain's CDR3 is CASSKDTNTGELFF. DNA for the CDR3: TGTGCCAGCAGCAAGGACACTAACACCGGGGAGCTGTTTTTT.

This clonotype occurred many times. The chain has TRBV27 and TRBJ2-3; D may correspond to TRBD1 or TRBD2 (6 bases each). This CDR3 comprises 15 residues. V was cut by 6 bases and J by 8 bases, with 21 bases left in between. From germline, CDR1 is MNHEY and CDR2 SMNVEV (reference sequence). CDR3 coding DNA: TGTGCCAGCAGACCCGGGGGCCAAAAGGACCCTACGCAGTATTTT. Protein product: CASRPGGQKDPTQYF.

Many counts were recorded for this clonotype. The rearrangement links TRBV29-1 to TRBJ1-3, with no clear D. Germline loops: CDR1 SQVTM, CDR2 ANQGSEA. V was clipped by 1 base and J by 1 base, with 11 bases between them. The CDR3 totals 15 residues. The CDR3 DNA reads TGCAGCGTTGAAGGTAGAGGGTCTTCTGGAAACACCATATATTTT. Its protein is CSVEGRGSSGNTIYF.

This clonotype was counted many times. The chain combines TRBV7-9 with TRBJ2-1; D ambiguous. CDR1 and CDR2 from the germline V gene are SEHNR and FQNEAQ (reference sequence). Trimming took off 2 bases at V and 8 bases at J, with 10 bases between the two ends. The CDR3 is 13 amino acids. Here the CDR3 reads CASSLHPRDEQFF. The CDR3 DNA reads as TGTGCCAGCAGCTTACACCCGCGAGATGAGCAGTTCTTC. The complete variable domain, with remaining parts taken from reference TRBV7-9 and TRBJ2-1, reads DTGVSQNPRHKITKRGQNVTFRCDPISEHNRLYWYRQTLGQGPEFLTYFQNEAQLEKSRLLSDRFSAERPKGSFSTLEIQRTEQGDSAMYLCASSLHPRDEQFFGPGTRLTVL.

The table lists this clonotype with many counts. V usage is TRBV5-1 and J usage is TRBJ1-5; 10 bases fit TRBD1. The CDR3 is made up of 14 amino acids. Looked up from germline, CDR1 is SGHRS and CDR2 is YFSETQ. The J segment lost 5 bases and the V segment lost 4 bases, leaving 3 bases of the junction unmatched. The CDR3 region is CASSKGTGDQPQHF. The DNA for the CDR3 is TGCGCCAGCAGCAAAGGGACAGGGGATCAGCCCCAGCATTTT.

This clonotype was counted many times. The chain combines TRBV5-1 with TRBJ2-5, with 12 bases lining up with TRBD2. Trimming at V came to 3 bases and at J to 6 bases, leaving 12 bases not matched to a gene. Germline V gene lookup returns CDR1 SGHRS and CDR2 YFSETQ. CDR3 size: 17 residues. CDR3 in DNA: TGCGCCAGCAGCTCCCGCGGTCTAGCGGGGGGGTTACAGACCCAGTACTTC. Translated: CASSSRGLAGGLQTQYF.

V usage is TRBV19 and J usage is TRBJ2-1, with D tentatively TRBD2 (6 bases). This CDR3 has 14 residues. With 3 bases removed from V and 6 bases from J, the gap between germline ends came to 12 bases. The germline gives CDR1 LNHDA, CDR2 SQIVND (reference sequence). CDR3 sequence reads: CASSIPGGSNEQFF. DNA for the CDR3: TGTGCCAGTAGTATCCCCGGAGGGAGCAATGAGCAGTTCTTC.

This clonotype came up many times. The chain has TRBV6-2 or TRBV6-3 and TRBJ1-1, with D tentatively TRBD1 (6 bases). The CDR3 runs 14 residues. V lost 5 bases and J lost 1, with 11 bases in between. The V gene's germline CDR1 is MNHEY and CDR2 SVGEGT. The CDR3 sequence: CASSPQGGNTEAFF. DNA for the CDR3: TGTGCCAGCAGTCCACAGGGCGGGAACACTGAAGCTTTCTTT.

This clonotype was observed many times. J is TRBJ2-5 and V is TRBV30; 7 positions match TRBD2. Trimming removed 4 bases from V and 1 base from J; junction bases left unmatched: 3. The germline V gene encodes CDR1 GTSNPN and CDR2 SVGIG (reference sequence). The CDR3 loop spans 13 amino acids. CDR3 nucleotide sequence: TGTGCCTGGACAAGCGGGGCCCAAGAGACCCAGTACTTC. This gives the protein CAWTSGAQETQYF.

Note on this clonotype: It differs at one base from a far larger clone, so likely a read error. The CDR3 ends on some other residue instead of the conserved phenylalanine or tryptophan, so this is likely a read error. This chain uses TRBV6-2 or TRBV6-3 with TRBJ2-7; D may correspond to TRBD1 or TRBD2 (5 bases each). V lost 7 bases and J 5 bases, leaving 21 bases between the germline ends. Germline V gene lookup returns CDR1 MNHEY and CDR2 SVGEGT. This CDR3 has 15 residues. The CDR3 protein is CASNLRLGVPHEQYY. The CDR3, as DNA: TGTGCCAGCAACCTTAGACTGGGGGTGCCGCACGAGCAGTACTAC.